This T cell receptor (beta chain) was found in a study of blood T cell repertoires in COVID-19. Whole-study context: There were acute and convalescent COVID-19 samples, and they came from the United States, Italy and Spain. Sources were T cells, B-cell-depleted T cells, or PBMCs; the material itself was cDNA or gDNA.

Germline V gene sequence: CDR1 KGHSH, CDR2 LQKENI. The CDR3 totals 13 residues. Trimming removed 1 base from V and 2 bases from J, with 5 bases in between. Original analysis: Cell counts per sample came from amplifying reference gene primers. The table came from immunoSEQ multiplex PCR; TCRdb's copy has only in-frame clones and leaves some out. The D gene and trimming were derived from the DNA, and the V and J assignments and clone size from that table. The data show over 130,000 clones, with over 80% seen just once and roughly 9.6% held by the top ten. Material: peripheral blood. The sequence derives from an elderly woman with acute or convalescent COVID-19. The chain uses TRBV18 and TRBJ1-2; D remains unclear. Here the CDR3 DNA reads TGTGCCAGCTCACCACTCGGGAACTATGGCTACACCTTC. Its translation is CASSPLGNYGYTF.